Reported below is one T cell receptor beta chain. The antigen remains unidentified. The length of the CDR3 is 15 residues. V was shortened by 6 bases and J by 0 bases, with 12 bases between the two germline ends. Germline loops: CDR1 MNHEY, CDR2 SVGAGI. The data were taken from a study of Ad26.COV2.S vaccination and SARS-CoV-2 variants. Study-level information: Into the muscle, Ad26.COV2.S was dosed once or twice, 56 days apart. Regarding the study as a whole: Similar non-spike TCR breadth was seen in vaccine and placebo recipients.

Specified treatment: about 20 received Ad26.COV2.S at low or high dose, single or two shots; 5 received placebo; per-sample allocation not given. Material that was analyzed had been drawn on day 63 after the first vaccine or placebo injection. The sample came from a Boston adult aged 18-55 years. The data were produced by immunoSEQ multiplex PCR, yet TCRdb's version contains in-frame clones alone and is incomplete. Of over 450,000 clones listed, 70% to 90% are singletons. The TCR sequence derives from a person between 18 and 65 years old who received the Ad26.COV2.S COVID-19 vaccine or a placebo. The sequences come from peripheral blood, collected in a trial of Ad26.COV2.S vaccine versus placebo. The rearrangement joins TRBV6-5 to TRBJ2-1; a possible D gene is TRBD2 (6 bases). CDR3 loop: CASRLAVSSYNEQFF. CDR3 DNA: TGTGCCAGCAGATTAGCGGTTAGCTCCTACAATGAGCAGTTCTTC.